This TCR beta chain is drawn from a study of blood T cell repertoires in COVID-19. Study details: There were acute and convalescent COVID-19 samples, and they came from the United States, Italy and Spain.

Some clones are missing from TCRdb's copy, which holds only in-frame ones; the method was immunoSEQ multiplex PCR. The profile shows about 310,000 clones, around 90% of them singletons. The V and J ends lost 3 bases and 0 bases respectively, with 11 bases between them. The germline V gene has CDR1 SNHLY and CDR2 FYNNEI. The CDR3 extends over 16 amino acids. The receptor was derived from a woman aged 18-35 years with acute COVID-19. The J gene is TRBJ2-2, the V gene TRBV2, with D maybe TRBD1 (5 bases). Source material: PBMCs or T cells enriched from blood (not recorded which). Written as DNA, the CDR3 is TGTGCCAGCAGTGATAGGGGCGTCGCGAACACCGGGGAGCTGTTTTTT. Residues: CASSDRGVANTGELFF.